The 9 T cell receptor beta chains reported below all come from one sample, sequenced in a study of response to subunit inactivated influenza vaccine. From the RT-PCR reads, TCRdb called clonotypes with MiXCR, one entry per CDR3 protein. Of over 150,000 distinct CDR3 sequences in the sample, roughly a tenth were seen once. Material: CD8+ T cells sorted from PBMCs, obtained roughly 24 months after vaccination. These receptors were collected from a man between 50 and 70 years old who received an inactivated influenza vaccine.

The rearrangement links TRBV12-3 or TRBV12-4 to TRBJ2-3; 7 bases fit TRBD2. The CDR3 extends over 15 amino acids. V was pared by 5 bases and J by 6 bases, with 11 bases of the junction left unmatched. The CDR3 loop reads CASSRTEGGDDTQYF. In DNA, the CDR3 is TGTGCCAGCAGTAGAACGGAGGGAGGGGATGATACGCAGTATTTT.

This clonotype was detected a few times. The V and J genes are TRBV29-1 and TRBJ2-2; D not certain. Per germline, CDR1 SQVTM and CDR2 ANQGSEA. The CDR3 is made up of 14 amino acids. V lost 4 bases to trimming and J lost 2 bases, with 11 bases between them. Here the CDR3 reads CSVAGGANTGELFF. CDR3 coding DNA: TGCAGCGTTGCCGGTGGAGCCAACACCGGGGAGCTGTTTTTT.

The rearrangement uses TRBV24-1 and TRBJ2-2, with a possible D match to TRBD1 (6 bases). Trimming cost V 4 bases and J 6 bases, with 17 bases left between them. The CDR3 extends over 16 amino acids. Germline CDR1 reads KGHDR; CDR2 reads SFDVKD. CDR3: CATSDTYRANSGELFF. In DNA form, the CDR3 reads TGTGCCACCAGTGACACATACAGGGCCAACTCCGGGGAGCTGTTTTTT.

This clonotype has a handful of counts. This chain links TRBV7-9 with TRBJ2-3; 9 bases align to TRBD2. From germline, CDR1 is SEHNR and CDR2 FQNEAQ (reference sequence). After removal of 5 bases from V and 1 base from J, the junction contained 7 bases not matched to a gene. The CDR3 loop spans 16 amino acids. This CDR3 reads CASSQGSSGGTDTQYF. CDR3 coding DNA: TGTGCCAGCAGCCAAGGGTCTAGCGGGGGCACAGATACGCAGTATTTT.

This clonotype was picked up a small number of times. The rearrangement joins TRBV4-3 to TRBJ1-4; no clear D gene. This CDR3 has 15 residues. Trimming pared 0 bases from V and 4 bases from J, leaving 9 bases between. The germline V gene encodes CDR1 LGHNA and CDR2 YSLEER. In DNA form, the CDR3 reads TGCGCCAGCAGCCAAGATTTAGGGAGTAATGAAAAACTGTTTTTT. It encodes CASSQDLGSNEKLFF.

V and J are TRBV7-8 and TRBJ2-5; D is undetermined. V lost 2 bases to trimming and J lost 3 bases, with 13 bases between them. Germline V gives CDR1 SGHVS, CDR2 FQNEAQ. The CDR3 extends over 15 amino acids. The CDR3 coding sequence is TGTGCCAGCAGCTTAAGCATAGATGGGGAAGAGACCCAGTACTTC. Translated, it gives CASSLSIDGEETQYF. Using reference TRBV7-8 and TRBJ2-5 for the parts outside the CDR3, the full variable domain is GAGVSQSPRYKVAKRGQDVALRCDPISGHVSLFWYQQALGQGPEFLTYFQNEAQLDKSGLPSDRFFAERPEGSVSTLKIQRTQQEDSAVYLCASSLSIDGEETQYFGPGTRLLVL.

This clonotype was detected only a few times. V usage is TRBV7-6 and J usage is TRBJ2-1, with TRBD2 identical over 8 bases. The CDR3 runs to 17 residues. Germline CDR1 and CDR2: SGHVS and FNYEAQ. The J segment lost 2 bases and the V segment lost 2 bases, leaving 8 bases of the junction unmatched. CDR3 region: CASSLRLAGGPYNEQFF. The CDR3 coding sequence is TGTGCCAGCAGCTTAAGGTTGGCGGGAGGACCCTACAATGAGCAGTTCTTC.

This clonotype was seen ten or more times. The gene calls are TRBV27 and TRBJ2-1; 9 bases are a match to TRBD2. The CDR3 sequence is 15 residues long. V gave up 2 bases and J gave up 6 bases; unmatched junction bases: 5. From germline, CDR1 is MNHEY and CDR2 SMNVEV (reference sequence). Written as DNA, the CDR3 is TGTGCCAGCAGTTTAGGGACTAGCCTTCCCAATGAGCAGTTCTTC. Translation: CASSLGTSLPNEQFF.

The rearrangement uses TRBV15 and TRBJ2-7; D is uncertain. Germline CDR1 LNHNV, CDR2 YYDKDF (reference sequence). V lost 0 bases, J lost 5 bases, and 11 bases lay in between. The CDR3 is made up of 14 amino acids. The CDR3, as DNA: TGTGCCACCAGCAGAGACAGGAGCCAGGACGAGCAGTACTTC. Its protein is CATSRDRSQDEQYF.